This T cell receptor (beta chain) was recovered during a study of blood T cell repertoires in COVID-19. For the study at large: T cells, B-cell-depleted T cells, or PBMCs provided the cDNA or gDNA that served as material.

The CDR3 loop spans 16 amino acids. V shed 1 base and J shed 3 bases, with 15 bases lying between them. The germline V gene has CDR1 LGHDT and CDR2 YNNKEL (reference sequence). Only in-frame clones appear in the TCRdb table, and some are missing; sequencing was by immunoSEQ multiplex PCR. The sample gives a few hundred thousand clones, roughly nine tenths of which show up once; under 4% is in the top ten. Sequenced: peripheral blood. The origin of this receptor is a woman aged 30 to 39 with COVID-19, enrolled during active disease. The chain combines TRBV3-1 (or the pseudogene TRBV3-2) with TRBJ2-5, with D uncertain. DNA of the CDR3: TGTGCCAGCAGCCAAGCCGGGTTTGGGTTCAAAGAGACCCAGTACTTC. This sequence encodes CASSQAGFGFKETQYF.